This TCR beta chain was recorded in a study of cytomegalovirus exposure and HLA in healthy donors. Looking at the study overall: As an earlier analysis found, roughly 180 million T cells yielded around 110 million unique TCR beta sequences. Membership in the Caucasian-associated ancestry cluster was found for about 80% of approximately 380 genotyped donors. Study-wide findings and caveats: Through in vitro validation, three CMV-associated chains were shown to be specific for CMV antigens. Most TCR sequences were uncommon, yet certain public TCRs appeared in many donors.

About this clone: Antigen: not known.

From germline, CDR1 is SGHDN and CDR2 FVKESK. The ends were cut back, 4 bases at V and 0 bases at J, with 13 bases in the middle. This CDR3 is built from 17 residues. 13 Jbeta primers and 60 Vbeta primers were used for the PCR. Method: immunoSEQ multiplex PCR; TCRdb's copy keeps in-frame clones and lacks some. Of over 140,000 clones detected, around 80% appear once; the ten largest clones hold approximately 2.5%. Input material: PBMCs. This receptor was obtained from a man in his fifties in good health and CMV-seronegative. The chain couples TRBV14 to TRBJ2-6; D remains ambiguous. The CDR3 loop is CASSLSPRNSGANVLTF. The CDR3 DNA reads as TGTGCCAGCAGCCTGTCACCGCGAAACTCTGGGGCCAACGTCCTGACTTTC. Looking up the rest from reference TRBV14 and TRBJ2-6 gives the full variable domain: EAGVTQFPSHSVIEKGQTVTLRCDPISGHDNLYWYRRVMGKEIKFLLHFVKESKQDESGMPNNRFLAERTGGTYSTLKVQPAELEDSGVYFCASSLSPRNSGANVLTFGAGSRLTVL.